The 30 T cell receptor beta chains reported below all come from one sample, sequenced in a study of blood T cells in healthy people across ages. Alongside a J-beta primer mix, a sample-barcoded 5' primer served in a second PCR lasting about 7 to 11 cycles. TCRdb used MiXCR to reprocess the 5' RACE reads, holding one entry per CDR3 protein. Here the sample spans around 1,100,000 distinct CDR3 sequences, 35% to 45% being singletons. The sequencing sample was made of blood. All receptors derive from a man aged 18-30 years in good health.

V gene TRBV3-1 combines with J gene TRBJ1-1; D gene unclear. CDR3 length: 15 residues. Germline CDR1 reads LGHDT; CDR2 reads YNNKEL (reference sequence). With 0 bases removed from V and 1 base from J, the gap between germline ends came to 9 bases. This CDR3 is CASSQEETTNTEAFF. DNA of the CDR3: TGTGCCAGCAGCCAAGAAGAGACAACGAACACTGAAGCTTTCTTT.

This clonotype was seen a few times. V and J are TRBV20-1 and TRBJ2-3; no firm D call. Germline V gene lookup returns CDR1 DFQATT and CDR2 SNEGSKA (reference sequence). The V end lost 0 bases, the J end lost 2 bases, and 9 bases lay between the germline ends. The CDR3 spans 14 residues. The CDR3: CSARDITYTDTQYF. CDR3 nucleotide sequence: TGCAGTGCTAGAGATATAACTTACACAGATACGCAGTATTTT.

This clonotype was picked up a small number of times. The chain uses TRBV29-1 and TRBJ2-3; TRBD2 matches 12 bases. CDR3 size: 15 residues. The germline gives CDR1 SQVTM, CDR2 ANQGSEA. V lost 6 bases and J lost 0; bases outside the gene matches: 4. The CDR3 DNA is TGCAGCGTCGTGACTAGCGGGGGAAGCACAGATACGCAGTATTTT. This gives the protein CSVVTSGGSTDTQYF.

This clonotype was found once. CDR3 coding DNA: TGTGCCATCAAGCCGTCGTATCAGGGCGGGGTCGCTGAAGCTTTCTTT. This encodes CAIKPSYQGGVAEAFF. The chain is built from TRBV10-3 and TRBJ1-1, with D possibly being TRBD1 (5 bases). Germline CDR1 reads ENHRY; CDR2 reads SYGVKD. V lost 7 bases and J lost 6, with 24 bases in between. There are 16 residues in the CDR3.

This clonotype was detected a few times. The CDR3 is CASSLSGGATYSYEQYF. Written as DNA, the CDR3 is TGTGCCAGCAGCCTTAGCGGGGGGGCCACATATTCCTACGAGCAGTACTTC. The V call is TRBV7-2, the J call TRBJ2-7; TRBD2 matches at 11 bases. The germline gives CDR1 SGHTA, CDR2 FQGNSA. With 5 bases clipped from V and 1 base from J, the junction kept 10 bases outside the gene matches. The CDR3 consists of 17 residues.

CDR3 region: CSAQRTGGDTQYF. CDR3 nucleotides: TGCAGTGCTCAGAGGACAGGGGGGGATACGCAGTATTTT. This chain uses TRBV20-1 with TRBJ2-3; 10 bases fit TRBD1. The CDR3 contains 13 residues. V was pared by 5 bases and J by 6 bases, with 5 bases of the junction left unmatched. Germline values: CDR1 DFQATT, CDR2 SNEGSKA (reference sequence).

The chain combines TRBV4-3 with TRBJ1-3, with TRBD1 matching 10 bases. The length of the CDR3 is 20 residues. In germline, CDR1 is LGHNA, CDR2 YSLEER. V shed 1 base, J shed 4 bases, and the junction held 16 bases outside the gene matches. CDR3 nucleotides: TGCGCCAGCAGCCAAGGGACCGAGGGACAGGGGACTTCGAAAGGAAACACCATATATTTT. Its translation: CASSQGTEGQGTSKGNTIYF.

The V gene is TRBV12-3 or TRBV12-4, the J gene TRBJ2-1; TRBD2 matches at 9 bases. This CDR3 comprises 17 residues. V gave up 1 base and J gave up 10 bases; unmatched junction bases: 14. CDR3 DNA sequence: TGTGCCAGCAGTTTAGGCAGCAGGCTAGCGGGGAGGAACGAGCAGTTCTTC. Its protein product is CASSLGSRLAGRNEQFF.

The V gene is TRBV28, the J gene TRBJ1-5; a weak D match, TRBD1 (6 bases). The V end was cut by 5 bases, the J end by 3 bases, with 11 bases between. The CDR3 is made up of 14 amino acids. Per the germline V gene, CDR1 is MDHEN and CDR2 is SYDVKM. The CDR3 loop is CASSKDSPNQPQHF. The CDR3 DNA reads TGTGCCAGCAGTAAGGACAGCCCCAATCAGCCCCAGCATTTT.

The chain combines TRBV2 with TRBJ2-4, with 7 bases that match TRBD2. The V and J ends lost 7 bases and 3 bases, in that order; junction bases with no gene match: 9. The germline V gene encodes CDR1 SNHLY and CDR2 FYNNEI. The CDR3 length is 15 residues. CDR3 protein: CASTEGGLGKNIQYF. As DNA, the CDR3 is TGTGCCAGCACAGAGGGAGGGCTCGGCAAAAACATTCAGTACTTC. Drawing the rest from reference TRBV2 and TRBJ2-4, the complete variable domain is EPEVTQTPSHQVTQMGQEVILRCVPISNHLYFYWYRQILGQKVEFLVSFYNNEISEKSEIFDDQFSVERPDGSNFTLKIRSTKLEDSAMYFCASTEGGLGKNIQYFGAGTRLSVL.

V usage is TRBV20-1 and J usage is TRBJ2-1; 11 bases line up with TRBD2. CDR3 length equals 17 residues. After removal of 0 bases from V and 0 bases from J, the junction contained 4 bases not matched to a gene. The V gene's germline CDR1 is DFQATT and CDR2 SNEGSKA (reference sequence). CDR3: CSARDPSGGYSYNEQFF. CDR3 DNA: TGCAGTGCTAGAGATCCTAGCGGGGGGTACTCCTACAATGAGCAGTTCTTC.

This clonotype was counted a few times. The V and J genes are TRBV5-1 and TRBJ2-6; TRBD1 aligns across 7 bases. Trimming removed 1 base from V and 0 bases from J; junction bases left unmatched: 10. Per the germline V gene, CDR1 is SGHRS and CDR2 is YFSETQ. There are 19 residues in the CDR3. This CDR3 reads CASSLLAGGIPSGANVLTF. The CDR3 DNA sequence: TGCGCCAGCAGCTTGTTGGCAGGGGGTATCCCCTCTGGGGCCAACGTCCTGACTTTC.

J is TRBJ2-7 and V is TRBV4-1; D is uncertain. CDR1 is MGHRA, CDR2 YSYEKL, per germline. The CDR3 has 14 amino acids. V lost 2 bases and J lost 2, with 10 bases in between. The CDR3, as DNA: TGCGCCAGCAGCCAAAACCAAAACGCCTACGAGCAGTACTTC. Translated: CASSQNQNAYEQYF.

This chain joins TRBV4-3 and TRBJ2-7; 12 bases map to TRBD1. CDR1 LGHNA and CDR2 YSLEER come from the germline V gene. Trimming removed 3 bases from V and 4 bases from J; junction bases left unmatched: 7. The CDR3 is 16 amino acids. The CDR3 coding sequence is TGCGCCAGCAGCCAGTTCTCGGGACAGGGGGCTTACGAGCAGTACTTC. Protein sequence: CASSQFSGQGAYEQYF.

CDR3 nucleotides: TGTGCCTGGAGTGTAGGGGGGCCTGCCGAGCAGTACTTC. Protein: CAWSVGGPAEQYF. The chain links TRBV30 to TRBJ2-7; D might be TRBD1 or TRBD2, each matching 6 bases. Germline loops: CDR1 GTSNPN, CDR2 SVGIG (reference sequence). Deletions cut 0 bases from V and 6 bases from J, with 12 bases between. The CDR3 loop spans 13 amino acids. The full variable domain, its missing parts supplied by reference TRBV30 and TRBJ2-7, is SQTIHQWPATLVQPVGSPLSLECTVEGTSNPNLYWYRQAAGRGLQLLFYSVGIGQISSEVPQNLSASRPQDRQFILSSKKLLLSDSGFYLCAWSVGGPAEQYFGPGTRLTVT.

This clonotype occurred a few times. V and J are TRBV20-1 and TRBJ1-4; a possible D gene is TRBD1 (6 bases). The CDR3 sequence is 14 residues long. The V gene lost 5 bases and the J gene lost 8 bases, with 18 bases spanning the gap. Germline V gene sequence: CDR1 DFQATT, CDR2 SNEGSKA (reference sequence). The CDR3 loop is CSALNRVAEEKLFF. As DNA, the CDR3 is TGCAGTGCTCTTAACAGGGTAGCGGAAGAAAAACTGTTTTTT.

This clonotype was seen a handful of times. DNA for the CDR3: TGTGCCAGCAGGTCTCGGACAGGGACTAGCACAGATACGCAGTATTTT. This translates into CASRSRTGTSTDTQYF. This sequence joins TRBV12-3 or TRBV12-4 and TRBJ2-3, with 8 nucleotides matching TRBD1. The CDR3 extends over 16 amino acids. V was pared by 6 bases and J by 0 bases, with 8 bases of the junction left unmatched.

This chain uses TRBV27 with TRBJ1-2; 9 bases fit TRBD1. The germline V gene has CDR1 MNHEY and CDR2 SMNVEV (reference sequence). V dropped 5 bases and J dropped 2; count of bases not matched to a gene: 9. The CDR3 runs 16 residues. The CDR3 DNA sequence: TGTGCCAGCAGTCCCCTGGGACAGGGTCTAAACTATGGCTACACCTTC. Translation gives CASSPLGQGLNYGYTF.

A note on this clonotype: With a much larger clone just one base away, this may be a read error. The chain is built from TRBV7-2 and TRBJ2-5; the match to TRBD2 covers 9 bases. Matching the DNA end better, TRBJ2-7 makes the J call doubtful. The germline CDR1 and CDR2 sequences are SGHTA and FQGNSA. This CDR3 contains 15 residues. The CDR3 region has the DNA TGTGCCAGCAGCTTAGCTAGCGGGGGTACTCTCGAGCAGTACTTC. Its protein product is CASSLASGGTLEQYF.

The sample holds a few counts of this clonotype. The rearrangement uses TRBV30 and TRBJ2-2; no definite D call. The V end lost 0 bases, the J end lost 8 bases, and 10 bases lay between the germline ends. Germline assignment: CDR1 GTSNPN and CDR2 SVGIG (reference sequence). The CDR3 is 13 amino acids. DNA of the CDR3: TGTGCCTGGAGTGTCTCCTTAGTGGGGGAGCTGTTTTTT. Its protein is CAWSVSLVGELFF.

This clonotype showed up just a few times. The V and J genes are TRBV2 and TRBJ1-1; D is possibly TRBD1 (5 bases). Trimming pared 9 bases from V and 6 bases from J, leaving 14 bases between. Per the germline V gene, CDR1 is SNHLY and CDR2 is FYNNEI. The CDR3 has 12 residues. CDR3 sequence (DNA): TGTGCCAGTGGCCCAGGGTTTTCTGAAGCTTTCTTT. Protein: CASGPGFSEAFF.

This rearrangement joins TRBV29-1 to TRBJ2-1, with 11 nucleotides matching TRBD1. Germline V gene data show CDR1 as SQVTM and CDR2 as ANQGSEA. The CDR3 extends over 15 amino acids. The V segment lost 6 bases and the J segment 9 bases; nucleotides outside the gene matches: 13. In DNA, the CDR3 is TGCAGCGTCCAAACCTCCGGACAGGGGGCAGGTGAGCAGTTCTTC. It specifies CSVQTSGQGAGEQFF.

The rearrangement joins TRBV6-2 or TRBV6-3 to TRBJ2-1, with TRBD2 identical over 8 bases. With V trimmed by 4 bases and J by 5 bases, 7 bases remained unmatched. Germline V gene sequence: CDR1 MNHEY, CDR2 SVGEGT. The CDR3 length is 15 residues. CDR3 DNA sequence: TGTGCCAGCAGTTCCTGGGGCGGGGGGAACAATGAGCAGTTCTTC. Protein sequence: CASSSWGGGNNEQFF.

A few counts support this clonotype. The genes are TRBV9 and TRBJ2-3, with 14 bases lining up with TRBD2. This CDR3 is 18 amino acids long. The trim removed 3 bases at V and 2 bases at J, leaving 8 bases unmatched. Germline assignment: CDR1 SGDLS and CDR2 YYNGEE. The CDR3 loop reads CASSAKTSGGANTDTQYF. CDR3 nucleotides: TGTGCCAGCAGCGCTAAGACTAGCGGGGGGGCTAACACAGATACGCAGTATTTT.

The chain links TRBV14 to TRBJ1-6, with a possible D match to TRBD1 (5 bases). Trimming took off 4 bases at V and 7 bases at J, with 14 bases between the two ends. This CDR3 spans 15 amino acids. The germline CDR1 and CDR2 sequences are SGHDN and FVKESK. CDR3 sequence reads: CASSLGGARNSPLHF. In DNA form, the CDR3 reads TGTGCCAGCAGCCTCGGGGGTGCTAGGAATTCACCCCTCCACTTT.

For this clonotype: Germline and junction disagree at one end, which may indicate a read error. The DNA of the CDR3 is TGTGCCAGCAGCGTAGCCAGGGAAGAGACCCAGTACTTC. Residues: CASSVAREETQYF. The chain recombines TRBV7-2 with TRBJ2-5; possible D gene TRBD1, 5 bases. The CDR3 has 13 amino acids. Germline loops: CDR1 SGHTA, CDR2 FQGNSA.

V and J are TRBV19 and TRBJ2-1, with TRBD2 matching 7 bases. The germline V gene encodes CDR1 LNHDA and CDR2 SQIVND (reference sequence). This CDR3 has 11 residues. V lost 7 bases and J lost 10; bases outside the gene matches: 4. CDR3 nucleotides: TGTGCCAGTAAACTAGCGCGGGAGCAGTTCTTC. It codes for CASKLAREQFF.

The V call is TRBV7-3, the J call TRBJ1-1, with TRBD1 identical over 9 bases. The V gene's germline CDR1 is SGHTA and CDR2 FQGTGA. This CDR3 comprises 13 residues. The V segment lost 4 bases and the J segment 12 bases; nucleotides outside the gene matches: 9. CDR3 residues: CASSSRTGAETFF. Written as DNA, the CDR3 is TGTGCCAGCAGCTCGCGGACAGGGGCGGAAACTTTCTTT.

J is TRBJ2-1 and V is TRBV5-1; the D gene is possibly TRBD1 (6 bases). V was shortened by 3 bases and J by 8 bases, with 18 bases between the two germline ends. CDR1 SGHRS and CDR2 YFSETQ come from the germline V gene. CDR3 size: 15 residues. CDR3: CASSSKRQVFDEQFF. CDR3 DNA: TGCGCCAGCAGCTCCAAGAGACAGGTTTTCGATGAGCAGTTCTTC.

As to this clonotype: A much larger clone lies one base from this, so it may be a read error. The V call is TRBV6-2 or TRBV6-3, the J call TRBJ2-2; a possible D gene is TRBD2 (5 bases). Between the trimmed V and J ends, which lost 10 bases and 0 bases, there was a span of 6 bases. Germline lookup yields CDR1 MNHEY and CDR2 SVGEGT. The CDR3 is 12 amino acids. The CDR3 reads CATGTNTGELFF. DNA for the CDR3: TGTGCCACCGGGACGAACACCGGGGAGCTGTTTTTT.